The 15 T cell receptor beta chains in this list originate from one sample, sequenced in a study of shared clonotypes between healthy human individuals. Assay: immunoSEQ multiplex PCR; the TCRdb copy retains only in-frame clones and omits some. The data show 530,000 or so clones, almost 80% seen once. The source material was PBMCs. The receptor source for this set is a woman in her 40s in good health. Some clones in this sample may be carry-over from other donors' samples.

This CDR3 is CASSISLGQPQHF. CDR3 DNA sequence: TGTGCCAGTAGTATCAGCCTCGGGCAGCCCCAGCATTTT. The chain is built from TRBV19 and TRBJ1-5; D is uncertain. Trimming shortened V by 3 bases and J by 7 bases, and 10 bases separated the two germline ends. The CDR3 runs 13 residues. The V gene's germline CDR1 is LNHDA and CDR2 SQIVND (reference sequence). Full variable domain (missing parts from reference TRBV19 and TRBJ1-5): DGGITQSPKYLFRKEGQNVTLSCEQNLNHDAMYWYRQDPGQGLRLIYYSQIVNDFQKGDIAEGYSVSREKKESFPLTVTSAQKNPTAFYLCASSISLGQPQHFGDGTRLSIL.

Ten or more counts support this clone. The chain is built from TRBV5-4 and TRBJ1-1, with D perhaps matching TRBD1 (6 bases). Deletions cut 2 bases from V and 4 bases from J, with 9 bases between. The CDR3 has 13 amino acids. The germline gives CDR1 SGHNT, CDR2 YYREEE (reference sequence). CDR3 sequence reads: CASSFAQGTEAFF. CDR3 DNA: TGTGCCAGCAGCTTCGCACAGGGCACTGAAGCTTTCTTT.

The rearrangement joins TRBV11-3 to TRBJ2-1; 8 bases are a match to TRBD1. With V trimmed by 2 bases and J by 8 bases, 5 bases remained unmatched. Germline lookup yields CDR1 SGHNT and CDR2 YENEEA. This CDR3 spans 14 amino acids. CDR3: CASSLPGGIYEQFF. The DNA for the CDR3 is TGTGCCAGCAGCTTACCAGGGGGCATCTATGAGCAGTTCTTC.

This clone was seen more than once but under ten times. The V call is TRBV5-4, the J call TRBJ2-1; 7 bases agree with TRBD1. Unmatched junction bases numbered 13, after V lost 4 bases and J lost 9 bases. The CDR3 spans 15 residues. Per the germline V gene, CDR1 is SGHNT and CDR2 is YYREEE (reference sequence). CDR3 nucleotide sequence: TGTGCCAGCAGCACGACGACAGGGCCGCGTGGTGAGCAGTTCTTC. Protein: CASSTTTGPRGEQFF.

This clone showed up just a few times. The chain recombines TRBV19 with TRBJ2-1; TRBD1 or TRBD2 may be the D gene (5 bases each). Germline CDR1 LNHDA, CDR2 SQIVND (reference sequence). The CDR3 covers 13 residues. The V and J ends lost 5 bases and 2 bases respectively, with 7 bases between them. The CDR3 loop reads CASSPGPYNEQFF. Written as DNA, the CDR3 is TGTGCCAGTAGTCCGGGACCCTACAATGAGCAGTTCTTC. The whole variable domain, filled in from reference TRBV19 and TRBJ2-1, reads DGGITQSPKYLFRKEGQNVTLSCEQNLNHDAMYWYRQDPGQGLRLIYYSQIVNDFQKGDIAEGYSVSREKKESFPLTVTSAQKNPTAFYLCASSPGPYNEQFFGPGTRLTVL.

This clone has only one observation. The V and J genes are TRBV27 and TRBJ2-7, with 11 bases identical to TRBD2. The CDR3 spans 15 residues. Germline CDR1 MNHEY, CDR2 SMNVEV (reference sequence). V trimming: 11 bases; J trimming: 0 bases; junction bases outside the gene matches: 9. Written as DNA, the CDR3 is TGTGCCGGAAGCTCCGGGACTAGCGGCTCCTACGAGCAGTACTTC. This codes for CAGSSGTSGSYEQYF.

V usage is TRBV4-3 and J usage is TRBJ2-5; 9 bases align to TRBD2. CDR3 length equals 15 residues. The junction had 10 bases not matched to a gene; V was cut back by 0 bases and J by 11 bases. CDR1 and CDR2 from the germline V gene are LGHNA and YSLEER. The CDR3 DNA follows: TGCGCCAGCAGCCAAGACGGTAGCGGGAGTGATCAGCAGTACTTC. Translated, it gives CASSQDGSGSDQQYF.

The chain carries TRBV27 and TRBJ2-5; the D gene is possibly TRBD1 (6 bases). The CDR3 length is 13 residues. Germline V gene sequence: CDR1 MNHEY, CDR2 SMNVEV (reference sequence). The V gene lost 10 bases and the J gene lost 9 bases, with 21 bases spanning the gap. The CDR3 DNA is TGTGCCACCTCGAGGGGGACACCGGAATCCCAGTACTTC. Its protein is CATSRGTPESQYF.

This chain connects TRBV6-6 to TRBJ1-1, with D uncertain. The CDR3 spans 14 residues. Germline V lookup: CDR1 MNHNY, CDR2 SVGAGI (reference sequence). Trimming shortened V by 2 bases and J by 4 bases, and 11 bases separated the two germline ends. For the CDR3, the DNA is TGTGCCAGCAGTTACCCGGGGAAGGGCACTGAAGCTTTCTTT. Amino acids: CASSYPGKGTEAFF.

The V gene is TRBV7-9, the J gene TRBJ2-1, with D perhaps matching TRBD1 or TRBD2 (5 bases each). V shed 0 bases and J shed 5 bases, with 11 bases lying between them. Germline V lookup: CDR1 SEHNR, CDR2 FQNEAQ (reference sequence). The length of the CDR3 is 15 residues. Written as DNA, the CDR3 is TGTGCCAGCAGCTTAGCGGGGACGGACGACAATGAGCAGTTCTTC. Its translation: CASSLAGTDDNEQFF. Supplemented by reference TRBV7-9 and TRBJ2-1, the full variable domain reads DTGVSQNPRHKITKRGQNVTFRCDPISEHNRLYWYRQTLGQGPEFLTYFQNEAQLEKSRLLSDRFSAERPKGSFSTLEIQRTEQGDSAMYLCASSLAGTDDNEQFFGPGTRLTVL.

In its sample, this clone was seen once. The chain carries TRBV7-3 and TRBJ2-1; 9 bases map to TRBD2. The length of the CDR3 is 14 residues. Germline lookup yields CDR1 SGHTA and CDR2 FQGTGA. J gave up 6 bases and V 0 bases, and 0 bases lay outside the gene matches. DNA for the CDR3: TGTGCCAGCAGCTTAACTAGCGGGAGCAATGAGCAGTTCTTC. Translated: CASSLTSGSNEQFF.

This clone was counted between two and nine times. The gene calls are TRBV7-2 and TRBJ2-7; TRBD2 might be the D (6 bases). This CDR3 has 15 residues. Germline lookup yields CDR1 SGHTA and CDR2 FQGNSA. Trimming left V 1 base short and J 4 bases short, with 14 bases between. In nucleotides, the CDR3 is TGTGCCAGCAGCTTAGTCGTAAATAGCGGATACGAGCAGTACTTC. The encoded protein is CASSLVVNSGYEQYF.

Worth noting for this clone: Since a much larger clone is just one base distant, this may be a read error. The CDR3 coding sequence is TGTGCCACCGGCGCATGGGGGGTAACTGAAGTTTTCTTT. Its translation is CATGAWGVTEVFF. V is TRBV15 and J is TRBJ1-1, with D possibly TRBD1 on 5 matching bases. The V gene's germline CDR1 is LNHNV and CDR2 YYDKDF (reference sequence). The CDR3 spans 13 residues.

This clone appeared a few times. Other DNA sequences in this specimen translate into the identical CDR3. The chain has TRBV7-6 and TRBJ2-5; 7 bases map to TRBD1. The CDR3 consists of 13 residues. V was clipped by 5 bases and J by 4 bases; unmatched bases: 4. CDR1 is SGHVS and CDR2 is FNYEAQ in the germline V gene. The CDR3 sequence is CASSPRQGETQYF. Written as DNA, the CDR3 is TGTGCCAGCAGCCCTAGACAGGGAGAGACCCAGTACTTC.

V usage is TRBV5-4 and J usage is TRBJ2-3, with D tentatively TRBD1 (6 bases). Trimming stripped 2 bases from V and 5 bases from J, with 15 bases between. The germline V gene has CDR1 SGHNT and CDR2 YYREEE (reference sequence). The CDR3 extends over 15 amino acids. The CDR3 loop reads CASSFRDKRRDTQYF. CDR3 coding DNA: TGTGCCAGCAGCTTCAGGGACAAACGCCGAGATACGCAGTATTTT.